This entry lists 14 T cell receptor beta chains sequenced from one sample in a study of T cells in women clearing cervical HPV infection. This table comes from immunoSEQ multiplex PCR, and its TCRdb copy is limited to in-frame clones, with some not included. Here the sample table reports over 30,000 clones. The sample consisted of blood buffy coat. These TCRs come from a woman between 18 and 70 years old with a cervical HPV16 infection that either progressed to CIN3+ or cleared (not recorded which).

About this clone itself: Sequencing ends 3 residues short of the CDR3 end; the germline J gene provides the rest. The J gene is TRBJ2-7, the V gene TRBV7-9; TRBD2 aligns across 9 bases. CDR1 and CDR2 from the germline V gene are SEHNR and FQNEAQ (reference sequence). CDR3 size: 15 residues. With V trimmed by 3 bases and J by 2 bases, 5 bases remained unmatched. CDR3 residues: CASSFRTSVPYEQYF. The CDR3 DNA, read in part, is TGTGCCAGCAGCTTCCGGACTAGCGTACCCTACGAG.

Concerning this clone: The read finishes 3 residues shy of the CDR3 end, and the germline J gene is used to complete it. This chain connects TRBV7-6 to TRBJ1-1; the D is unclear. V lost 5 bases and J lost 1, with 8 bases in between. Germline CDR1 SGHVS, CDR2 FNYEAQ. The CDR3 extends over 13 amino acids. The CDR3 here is CASSEHKNTEAFF. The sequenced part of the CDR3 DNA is TGTGCCAGCAGCGAGCATAAGAACACTGAA.

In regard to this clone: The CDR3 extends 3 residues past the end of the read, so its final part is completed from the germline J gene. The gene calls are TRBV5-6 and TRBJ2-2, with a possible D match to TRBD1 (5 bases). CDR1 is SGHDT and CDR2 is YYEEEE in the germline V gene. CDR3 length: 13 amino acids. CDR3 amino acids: CASSSYGANVLFF. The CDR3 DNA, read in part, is TGTGCCAGCAGCTCTTATGGGGCCAACGTG.

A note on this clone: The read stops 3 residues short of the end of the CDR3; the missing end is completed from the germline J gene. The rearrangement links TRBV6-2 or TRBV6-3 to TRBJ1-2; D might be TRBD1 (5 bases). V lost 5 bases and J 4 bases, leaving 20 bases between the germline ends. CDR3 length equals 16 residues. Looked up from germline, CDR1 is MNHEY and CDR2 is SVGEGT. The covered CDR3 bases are TGTGCCAGCAGTCCCGTCTGGGGCGGAGAGGGCTATGGC. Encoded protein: CASSPVWGGEGYG. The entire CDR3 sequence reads CASSPVWGGEGYGYTF.

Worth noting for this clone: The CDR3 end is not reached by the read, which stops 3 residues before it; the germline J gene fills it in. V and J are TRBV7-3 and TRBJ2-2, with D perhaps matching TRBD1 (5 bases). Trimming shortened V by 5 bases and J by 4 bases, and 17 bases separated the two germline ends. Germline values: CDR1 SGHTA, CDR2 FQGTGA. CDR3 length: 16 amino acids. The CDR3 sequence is CASSISQVSGTGELFF. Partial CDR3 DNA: TGTGCCAGCAGCATTTCACAGGTGTCGGGCACCGGGGAG.

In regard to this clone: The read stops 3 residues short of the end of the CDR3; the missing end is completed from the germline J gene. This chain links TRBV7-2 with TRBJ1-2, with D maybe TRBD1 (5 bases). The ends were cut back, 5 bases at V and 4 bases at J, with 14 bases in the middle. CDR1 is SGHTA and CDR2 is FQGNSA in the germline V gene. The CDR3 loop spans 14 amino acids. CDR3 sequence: CASSPHDSSYGYTF. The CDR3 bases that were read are TGTGCCAGCAGCCCCCATGACAGTTCCTATGGC.

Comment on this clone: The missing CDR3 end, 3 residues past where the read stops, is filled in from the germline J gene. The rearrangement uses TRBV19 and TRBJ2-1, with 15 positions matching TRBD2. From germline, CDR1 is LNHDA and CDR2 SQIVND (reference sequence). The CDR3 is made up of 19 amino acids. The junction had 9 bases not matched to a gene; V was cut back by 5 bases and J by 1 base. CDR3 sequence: CASSSAGLAGGPSYNEQFF. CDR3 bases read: TGTGCCAGTAGTTCCGCCGGACTAGCGGGGGGGCCGTCCTACAATGAG.

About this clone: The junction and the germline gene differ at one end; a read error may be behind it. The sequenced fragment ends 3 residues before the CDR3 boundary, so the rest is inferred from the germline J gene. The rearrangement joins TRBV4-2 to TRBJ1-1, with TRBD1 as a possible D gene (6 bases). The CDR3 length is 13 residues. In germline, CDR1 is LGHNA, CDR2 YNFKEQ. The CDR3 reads CASSQMTGTEAFF. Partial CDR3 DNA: TGCGCCAGCAGCCAGATGACAGGAACTGAA.

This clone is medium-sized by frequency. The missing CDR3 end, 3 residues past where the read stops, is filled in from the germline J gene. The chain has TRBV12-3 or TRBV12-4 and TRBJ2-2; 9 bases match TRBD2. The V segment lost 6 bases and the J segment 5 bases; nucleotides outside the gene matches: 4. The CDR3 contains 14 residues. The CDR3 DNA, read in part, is TGTGCCAGCAGGGCGGGGGGGCAAACCGGGGAG. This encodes CASRAGGQTGE. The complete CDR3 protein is CASRAGGQTGELFF.

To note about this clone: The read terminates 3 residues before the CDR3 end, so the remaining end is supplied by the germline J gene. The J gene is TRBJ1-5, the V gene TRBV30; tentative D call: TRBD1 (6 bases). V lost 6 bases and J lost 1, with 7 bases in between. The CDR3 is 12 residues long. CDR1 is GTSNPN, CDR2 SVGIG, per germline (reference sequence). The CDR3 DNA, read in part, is TGTGCCTGCGGACAGAGCAATCAGCCC. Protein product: CACGQSNQP. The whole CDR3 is CACGQSNQPQHF.

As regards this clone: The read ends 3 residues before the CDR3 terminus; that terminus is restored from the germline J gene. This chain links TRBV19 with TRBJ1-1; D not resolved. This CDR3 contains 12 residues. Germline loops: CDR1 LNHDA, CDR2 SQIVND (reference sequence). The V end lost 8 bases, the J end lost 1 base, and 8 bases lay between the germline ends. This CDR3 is CASLVGNTEAFF. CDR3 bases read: TGTGCCAGTTTGGTCGGGAACACTGAA.

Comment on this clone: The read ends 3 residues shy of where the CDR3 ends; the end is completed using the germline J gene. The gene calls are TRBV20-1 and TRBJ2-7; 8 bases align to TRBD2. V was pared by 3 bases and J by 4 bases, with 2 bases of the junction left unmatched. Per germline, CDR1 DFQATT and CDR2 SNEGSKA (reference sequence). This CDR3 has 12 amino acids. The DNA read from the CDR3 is TGCAGTGCTAGCGGGGGGGAGTACGAG. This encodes CSASGGEYE. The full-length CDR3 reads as CSASGGEYEQYF.

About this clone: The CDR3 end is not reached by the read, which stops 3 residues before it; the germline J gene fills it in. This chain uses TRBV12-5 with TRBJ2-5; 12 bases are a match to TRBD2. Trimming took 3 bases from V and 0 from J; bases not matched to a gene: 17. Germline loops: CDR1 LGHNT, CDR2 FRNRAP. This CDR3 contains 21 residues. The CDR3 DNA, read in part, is TGTGCTAGTGGTTTTCGGGCCAGCCCACTAGCGGGGGGCCGGTACCAAGAGACC. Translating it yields CASGFRASPLAGGRYQET. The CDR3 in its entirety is CASGFRASPLAGGRYQETQYF.

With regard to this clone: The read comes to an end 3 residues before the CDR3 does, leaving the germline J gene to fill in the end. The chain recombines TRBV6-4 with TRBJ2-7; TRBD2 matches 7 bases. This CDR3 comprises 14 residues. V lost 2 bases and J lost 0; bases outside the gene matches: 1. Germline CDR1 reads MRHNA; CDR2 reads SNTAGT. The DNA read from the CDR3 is TGTGCCAGCAGTGACGGCGGGAGCTCCTACGAG. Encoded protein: CASSDGGSSYE. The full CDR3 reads CASSDGGSSYEQYF.